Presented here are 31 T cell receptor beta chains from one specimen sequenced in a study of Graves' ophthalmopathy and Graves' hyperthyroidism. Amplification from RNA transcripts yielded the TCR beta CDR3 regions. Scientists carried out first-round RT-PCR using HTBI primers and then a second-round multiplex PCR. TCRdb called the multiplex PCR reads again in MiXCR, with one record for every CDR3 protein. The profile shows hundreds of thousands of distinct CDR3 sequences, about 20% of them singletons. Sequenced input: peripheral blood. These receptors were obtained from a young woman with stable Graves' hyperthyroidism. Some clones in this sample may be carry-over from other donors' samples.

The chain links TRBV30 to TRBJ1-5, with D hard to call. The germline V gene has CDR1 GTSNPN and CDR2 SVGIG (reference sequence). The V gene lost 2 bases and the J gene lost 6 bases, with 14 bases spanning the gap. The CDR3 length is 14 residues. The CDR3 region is CAWSRTGEGQPQHF. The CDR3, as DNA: TGTGCCTGGAGTAGGACTGGGGAGGGTCAGCCCCAGCATTTT.

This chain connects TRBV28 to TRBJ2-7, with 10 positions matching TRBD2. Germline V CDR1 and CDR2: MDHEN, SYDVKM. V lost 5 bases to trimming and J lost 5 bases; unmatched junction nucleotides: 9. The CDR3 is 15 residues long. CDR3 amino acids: CASSPLAGVVHEQYF. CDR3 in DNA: TGTGCCAGCAGTCCCCTAGCGGGAGTTGTCCACGAGCAGTACTTC. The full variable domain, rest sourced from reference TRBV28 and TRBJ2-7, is DVKVTQSSRYLVKRTGEKVFLECVQDMDHENMFWYRQDPGLGLRLIYFSYDVKMKEKGDIPEGYSVSREKKERFSLILESASTNQTSMYLCASSPLAGVVHEQYFGPGTRLTVT.

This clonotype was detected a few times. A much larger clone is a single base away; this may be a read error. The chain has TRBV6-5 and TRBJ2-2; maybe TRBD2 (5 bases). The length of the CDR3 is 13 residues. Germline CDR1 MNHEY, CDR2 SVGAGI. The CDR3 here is CASSESSTGELCF. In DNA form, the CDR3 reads TGTGCCAGCAGTGAGTCGAGTACCGGGGAGCTGTGTTTT.

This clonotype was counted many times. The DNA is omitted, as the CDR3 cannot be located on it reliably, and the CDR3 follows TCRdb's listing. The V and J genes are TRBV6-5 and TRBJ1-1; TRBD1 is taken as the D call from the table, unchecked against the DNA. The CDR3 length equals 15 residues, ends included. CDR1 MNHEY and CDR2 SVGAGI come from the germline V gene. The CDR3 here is CASILGGQGWTEAFF.

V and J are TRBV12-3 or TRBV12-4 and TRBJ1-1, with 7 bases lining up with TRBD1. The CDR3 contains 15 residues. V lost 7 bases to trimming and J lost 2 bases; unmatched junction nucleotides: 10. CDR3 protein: CASKPWTGGNTEAFF. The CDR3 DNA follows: TGTGCCAGCAAGCCCTGGACAGGAGGAAACACTGAAGCTTTCTTT.

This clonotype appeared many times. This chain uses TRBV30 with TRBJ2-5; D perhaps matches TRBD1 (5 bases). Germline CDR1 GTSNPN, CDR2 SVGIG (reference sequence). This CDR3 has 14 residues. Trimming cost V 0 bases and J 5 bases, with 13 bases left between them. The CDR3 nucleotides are TGTGCCTGGAGTGTAAGGGGCCTGGGGGAGACCCAGTACTTC. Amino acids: CAWSVRGLGETQYF.

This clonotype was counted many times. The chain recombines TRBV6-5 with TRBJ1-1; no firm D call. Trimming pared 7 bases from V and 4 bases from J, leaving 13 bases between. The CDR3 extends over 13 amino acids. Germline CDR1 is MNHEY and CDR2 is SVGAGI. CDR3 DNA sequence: TGTGCCAGCATCAAACCGGGCATCACTGAAGCTTTCTTT. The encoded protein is CASIKPGITEAFF.

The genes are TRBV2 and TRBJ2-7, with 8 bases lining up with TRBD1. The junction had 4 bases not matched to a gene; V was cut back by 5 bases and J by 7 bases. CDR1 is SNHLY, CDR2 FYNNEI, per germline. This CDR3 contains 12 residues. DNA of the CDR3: TGTGCCAGCAGTAGGACAGGGCGGGAGCAGTACTTC. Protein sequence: CASSRTGREQYF. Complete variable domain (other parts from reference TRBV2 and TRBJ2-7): EPEVTQTPSHQVTQMGQEVILRCVPISNHLYFYWYRQILGQKVEFLVSFYNNEISEKSEIFDDQFSVERPDGSNFTLKIRSTKLEDSAMYFCASSRTGREQYFGPGTRLTVT.

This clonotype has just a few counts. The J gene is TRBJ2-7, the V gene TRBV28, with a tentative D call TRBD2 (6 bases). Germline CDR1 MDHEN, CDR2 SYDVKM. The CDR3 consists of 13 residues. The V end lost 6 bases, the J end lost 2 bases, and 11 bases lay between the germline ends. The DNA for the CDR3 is TGTGCCAGCAGCTCTAGCGCTCCCTACGAGCAGTACTTC. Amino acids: CASSSSAPYEQYF. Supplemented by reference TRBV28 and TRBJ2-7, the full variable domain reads DVKVTQSSRYLVKRTGEKVFLECVQDMDHENMFWYRQDPGLGLRLIYFSYDVKMKEKGDIPEGYSVSREKKERFSLILESASTNQTSMYLCASSSSAPYEQYFGPGTRLTVT.

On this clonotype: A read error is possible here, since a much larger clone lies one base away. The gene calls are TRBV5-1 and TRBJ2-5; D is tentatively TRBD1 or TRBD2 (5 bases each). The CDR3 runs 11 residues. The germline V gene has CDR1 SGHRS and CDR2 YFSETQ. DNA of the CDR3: TGCGCCAGCAGGGAGGAAGGGACCAAGTACTTC. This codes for CASREEGTKYF.

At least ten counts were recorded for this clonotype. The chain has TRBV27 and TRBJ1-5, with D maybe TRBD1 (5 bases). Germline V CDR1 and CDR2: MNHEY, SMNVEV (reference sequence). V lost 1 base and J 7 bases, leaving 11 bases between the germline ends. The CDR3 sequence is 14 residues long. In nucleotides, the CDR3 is TGTGCCAGCAGTTTATTGCTCGGGGCCCAGCCCCAGCATTTT. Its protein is CASSLLLGAQPQHF.

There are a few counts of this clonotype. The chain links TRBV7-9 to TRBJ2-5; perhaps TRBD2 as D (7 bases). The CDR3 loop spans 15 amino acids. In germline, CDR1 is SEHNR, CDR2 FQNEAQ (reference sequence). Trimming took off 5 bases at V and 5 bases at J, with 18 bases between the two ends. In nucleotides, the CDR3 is TGTGCCAGCAGCCTCGGGGGGCCCATGGGTGAGACCCAGTACTTC. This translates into CASSLGGPMGETQYF.

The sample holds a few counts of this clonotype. In DNA form, the CDR3 reads TGTGCCAGCTCACCGAGGACGAGGGGGAATGAAGCTTTCTTT. This sequence encodes CASSPRTRGNEAFF. The V gene is TRBV18, the J gene TRBJ1-1; a possible D gene is TRBD1 (6 bases). V lost 3 bases, J lost 7 bases, and 15 bases lay in between. CDR1 and CDR2 from the germline V gene are KGHSH and LQKENI. The CDR3 runs to 14 residues.

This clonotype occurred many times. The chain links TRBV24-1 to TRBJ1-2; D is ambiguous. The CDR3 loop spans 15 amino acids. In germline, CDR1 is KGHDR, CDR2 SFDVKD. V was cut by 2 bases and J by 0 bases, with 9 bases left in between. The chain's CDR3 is CATSDSSRPNYGYTF. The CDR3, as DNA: TGTGCCACCAGTGATTCGTCCAGGCCTAACTATGGCTACACCTTC.

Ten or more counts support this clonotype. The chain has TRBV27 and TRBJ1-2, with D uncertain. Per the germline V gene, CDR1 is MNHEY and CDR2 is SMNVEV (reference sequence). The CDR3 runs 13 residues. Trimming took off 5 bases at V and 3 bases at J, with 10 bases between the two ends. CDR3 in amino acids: CASSRRYDYGYTF. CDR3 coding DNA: TGTGCCAGCAGTCGCAGATATGACTATGGCTACACCTTC.

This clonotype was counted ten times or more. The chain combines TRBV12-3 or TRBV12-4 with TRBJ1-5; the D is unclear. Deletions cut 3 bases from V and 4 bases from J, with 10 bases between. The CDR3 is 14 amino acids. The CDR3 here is CASSFSPDNQPQHF. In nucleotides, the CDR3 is TGTGCCAGCAGTTTTTCCCCGGATAATCAGCCCCAGCATTTT.

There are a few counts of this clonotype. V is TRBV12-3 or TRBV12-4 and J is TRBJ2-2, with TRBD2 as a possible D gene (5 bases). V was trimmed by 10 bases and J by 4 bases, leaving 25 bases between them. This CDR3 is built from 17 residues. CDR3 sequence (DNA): TGTGCCACCGGCTCGCTCGGAGGCACCTCGGGCACCGGGGAGCTGTTTTTT. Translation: CATGSLGGTSGTGELFF.

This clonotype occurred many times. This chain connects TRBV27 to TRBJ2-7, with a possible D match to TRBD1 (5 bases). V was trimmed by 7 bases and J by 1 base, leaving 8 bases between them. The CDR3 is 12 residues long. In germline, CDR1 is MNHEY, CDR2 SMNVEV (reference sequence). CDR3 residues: CASIGASYEQYF. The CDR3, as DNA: TGTGCCAGCATAGGGGCATCCTACGAGCAGTACTTC.

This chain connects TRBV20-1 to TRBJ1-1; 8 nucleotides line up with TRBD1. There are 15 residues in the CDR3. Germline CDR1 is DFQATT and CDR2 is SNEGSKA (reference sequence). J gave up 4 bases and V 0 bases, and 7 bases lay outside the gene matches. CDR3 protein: CSARDGDTGGTEAFF. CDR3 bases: TGCAGTGCTAGAGATGGTGATACAGGGGGCACTGAAGCTTTCTTT.

The CDR3, as DNA: TGTGCCAGCAGCTCACGAGGGGGCGGAAACACCATATATTTT. Encoded protein: CASSSRGGGNTIYF. This chain links TRBV11-2 with TRBJ1-3; the match to TRBD1 covers 7 bases. CDR1 SGHAT and CDR2 FQNNGV come from the germline V gene. The CDR3 has 14 amino acids. Trimming took 4 bases from V and 4 from J; bases not matched to a gene: 4.

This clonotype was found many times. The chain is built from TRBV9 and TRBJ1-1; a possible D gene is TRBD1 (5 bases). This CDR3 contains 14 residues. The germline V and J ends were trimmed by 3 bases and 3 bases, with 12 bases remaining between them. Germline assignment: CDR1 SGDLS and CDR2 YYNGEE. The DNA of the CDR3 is TGTGCCAGCAGCGCGTACGACAGTTACACTGAAGCTTTCTTT. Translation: CASSAYDSYTEAFF.

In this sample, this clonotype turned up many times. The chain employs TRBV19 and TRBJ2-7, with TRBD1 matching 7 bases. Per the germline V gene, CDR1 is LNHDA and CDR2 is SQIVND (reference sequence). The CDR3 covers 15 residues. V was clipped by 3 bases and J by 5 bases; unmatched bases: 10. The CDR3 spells CASSMAGGTYDEQYF. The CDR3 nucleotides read TGTGCCAGTAGTATGGCAGGGGGTACGTATGACGAGCAGTACTTC.

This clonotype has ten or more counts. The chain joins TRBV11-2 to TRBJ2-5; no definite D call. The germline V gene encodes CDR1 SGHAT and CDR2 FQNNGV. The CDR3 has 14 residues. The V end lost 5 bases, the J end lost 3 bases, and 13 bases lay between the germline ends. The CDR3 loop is CASSLPHAEETQYF. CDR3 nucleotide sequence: TGTGCCAGCAGCCTCCCCCACGCTGAAGAGACCCAGTACTTC.

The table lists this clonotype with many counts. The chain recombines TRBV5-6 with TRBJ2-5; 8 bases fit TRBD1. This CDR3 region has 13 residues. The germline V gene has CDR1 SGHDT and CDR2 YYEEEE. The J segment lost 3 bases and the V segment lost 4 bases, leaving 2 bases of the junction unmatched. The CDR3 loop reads CASSADREETQYF. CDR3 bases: TGTGCCAGCAGCGCGGACAGGGAAGAGACCCAGTACTTC.

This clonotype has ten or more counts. The DNA of the CDR3 is TGTGCCAGCAGTCATTTGGCGGGCTATGATGGCTACACCTTC. Translating it yields CASSHLAGYDGYTF. V usage is TRBV12-3 or TRBV12-4 and J usage is TRBJ1-2; D unclear. Trimming shortened V by 5 bases and J by 6 bases, and 16 bases separated the two germline ends. This CDR3 comprises 14 residues.

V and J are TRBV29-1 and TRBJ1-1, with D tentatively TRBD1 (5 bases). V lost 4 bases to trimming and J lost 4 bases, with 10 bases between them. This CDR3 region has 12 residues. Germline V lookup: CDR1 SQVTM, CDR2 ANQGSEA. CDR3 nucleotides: TGCAGCGTTGGGGCCGACAGCACTGAAGCTTTCTTT. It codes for CSVGADSTEAFF. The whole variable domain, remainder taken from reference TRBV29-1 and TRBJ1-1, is SAVISQKPSRDICQRGTSLTIQCQVDSQVTMMFWYRQQPGQSLTLIATANQGSEATYESGFVIDKFPISRPNLTFSTLTVSNMSPEDSSIYLCSVGADSTEAFFGQGTRLTVV.

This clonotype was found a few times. The CDR3 nucleotides read TGCAGTGCGAAGGTCGCCGAGCAGTACTTC. This codes for CSAKVAEQYF. V usage is TRBV20-1 and J usage is TRBJ2-7; no reliable D call. Germline V gene lookup returns CDR1 DFQATT and CDR2 SNEGSKA (reference sequence). The V and J ends lost 6 bases and 6 bases respectively, with 9 bases between them. This CDR3 region has 10 residues.

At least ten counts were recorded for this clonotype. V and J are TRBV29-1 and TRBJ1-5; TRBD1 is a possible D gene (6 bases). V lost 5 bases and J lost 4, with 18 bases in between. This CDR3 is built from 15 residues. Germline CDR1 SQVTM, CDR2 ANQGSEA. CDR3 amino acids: CSVRLGTPSNQPQHF. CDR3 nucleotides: TGCAGCGTTCGCCTCGGGACACCCAGTAATCAGCCCCAGCATTTT.

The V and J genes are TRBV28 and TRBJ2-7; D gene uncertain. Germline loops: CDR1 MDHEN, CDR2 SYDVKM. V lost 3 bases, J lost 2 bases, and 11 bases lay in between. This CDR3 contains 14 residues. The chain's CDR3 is CASSLDLPTYEQYF. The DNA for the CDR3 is TGTGCCAGCAGTTTGGATCTGCCGACCTACGAGCAGTACTTC.

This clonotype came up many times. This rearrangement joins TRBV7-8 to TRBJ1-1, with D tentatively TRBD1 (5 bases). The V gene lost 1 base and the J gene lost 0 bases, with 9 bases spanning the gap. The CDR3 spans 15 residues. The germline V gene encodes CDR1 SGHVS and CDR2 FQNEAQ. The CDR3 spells CASSLVGDLNTEAFF. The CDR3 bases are TGTGCCAGCAGCTTAGTGGGGGATCTGAACACTGAAGCTTTCTTT.

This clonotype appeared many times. CDR3 sequence (DNA): TGTGCCAGCAGATTGGCAGGGGATAACACTGAAGCTTTCTTT. This codes for CASRLAGDNTEAFF. V is TRBV6-1 and J is TRBJ1-1, with D possibly TRBD1 on 6 matching bases. V gave up 6 bases and J gave up 2 bases, with 13 bases separating them. CDR3 length equals 14 residues. Germline values: CDR1 MNHNS, CDR2 SASEGT.